Listed here are 10 T cell receptor beta chains from one sample, sequenced in a study of T cell repertoires in cytomegalovirus infection. Their antigens remain unidentified. In TCRdb, the reads were re-called with MiXCR into one record per CDR3 protein. This sample has a few hundred thousand distinct CDR3 sequences, with 40% found just once. The sequenced sample was cultured PBMCs, obtained from culture after CMV antigen stimulation. The receptors originated from a human donor in good health (CMV status not recorded). Some clones in this sample may be carry-over from other donors' samples.

The gene calls are TRBV19 and TRBJ1-2; D perhaps matches TRBD1 (6 bases). The CDR3 covers 13 residues. The germline V gene encodes CDR1 LNHDA and CDR2 SQIVND (reference sequence). The ends were cut back, 7 bases at V and 7 bases at J, with 16 bases in the middle. The CDR3 reads CASTYSRGGGYTF. The CDR3 bases are TGTGCCAGTACCTACTCACGAGGGGGTGGCTACACCTTC.

The chain is built from TRBV7-6 and TRBJ2-7, with a tentative D call TRBD1 (5 bases). V dropped 3 bases and J dropped 5 bases, with 11 bases sitting between them. This CDR3 region has 13 residues. Germline CDR1 SGHVS, CDR2 FNYEAQ. This CDR3 is CASSFGRADEQYF. The CDR3, as DNA: TGTGCCAGCAGCTTCGGCAGGGCGGACGAGCAGTACTTC.

This chain connects TRBV7-2 to TRBJ2-2; D ambiguous. Trimming took off 1 base at V and 1 base at J, with 7 bases between the two ends. CDR3 length: 15 residues. The germline gives CDR1 SGHTA, CDR2 FQGNSA. The CDR3 reads CASSLGGVNTGELFF. The CDR3 DNA sequence: TGTGCCAGCAGCTTAGGTGGGGTGAACACCGGGGAGCTGTTTTTT. Based on the CDR3 plus reference TRBV7-2 and TRBJ2-2, the full variable domain is GAGVSQSPSNKVTEKGKDVELRCDPISGHTALYWYRQSLGQGLEFLIYFQGNSAPDKSGLPSDRFSAERTGGSVSTLTIQRTQQEDSAVYLCASSLGGVNTGELFFGEGSRLTVL.

This clonotype showed up just a few times. The chain carries TRBV7-8 and TRBJ2-3, with a tentative D call TRBD2 (6 bases). CDR1 SGHVS and CDR2 FQNEAQ come from the germline V gene. The CDR3 totals 16 residues. The V gene lost 5 bases and the J gene lost 4 bases, with 19 bases spanning the gap. CDR3 nucleotide sequence: TGTGCCAGCAGCAATAGCGGTAGCGGAGGGGCAGATACGCAGTATTTT. This encodes CASSNSGSGGADTQYF.

This rearrangement joins TRBV20-1 to TRBJ2-1; 7 nucleotides agree with TRBD2. V shed 0 bases, J shed 6 bases, and the junction held 8 bases outside the gene matches. This CDR3 has 15 residues. CDR1 DFQATT and CDR2 SNEGSKA come from the germline V gene (reference sequence). The CDR3 region is CSARDPGASGNEQFF. As DNA, the CDR3 is TGCAGTGCTAGAGATCCCGGTGCTAGCGGCAATGAGCAGTTCTTC.

The rearrangement links TRBV12-3 or TRBV12-4 to TRBJ2-3; either TRBD1 or TRBD2 may fit D (6 bases each). Trimming removed 6 bases at V and 3 bases at J, with 16 bases between. The length of the CDR3 is 15 residues. CDR3 loop: CASRAWGAGTDTQYF. CDR3 coding DNA: TGTGCCAGCAGAGCTTGGGGGGCGGGGACAGATACGCAGTATTTT.

This clonotype turned up a few times. V is TRBV12-3 or TRBV12-4 and J is TRBJ2-1; 8 nucleotides agree with TRBD1. The CDR3 loop spans 16 amino acids. V shed 5 bases and J 9 bases; nucleotides not matched to a gene: 15. The CDR3 region has the DNA TGTGCCAGCAGTACCCCCCCAGGGGGCAGAATCGTTGAGCAGTTCTTC. Amino acids: CASSTPPGGRIVEQFF.

The chain combines TRBV12-3 or TRBV12-4 with TRBJ1-5; D may be TRBD1 (5 bases). The CDR3 is made up of 13 amino acids. V lost 5 bases, J lost 6 bases, and 11 bases lay in between. The CDR3 region is CASSPGNPQPQHF. CDR3 DNA sequence: TGTGCCAGCAGTCCAGGGAATCCTCAGCCCCAGCATTTT.

V gene TRBV6-1 combines with J gene TRBJ2-5; maybe TRBD2 (5 bases). Trimming took 4 bases from V and 5 from J, leaving 14 bases between them. In germline, CDR1 is MNHNS, CDR2 SASEGT. The CDR3 loop spans 14 amino acids. The CDR3 nucleotides read TGTGCCAGCAGTGCGTTGAGGGATCGGGAGACCCAGTACTTC. Its translation is CASSALRDRETQYF.

This chain connects TRBV12-3 or TRBV12-4 to TRBJ2-2; 8 nucleotides line up with TRBD1. This CDR3 spans 15 amino acids. V gave up 6 bases and J gave up 7 bases; unmatched junction bases: 10. CDR3 in DNA: TGTGCCAGCAGCCCTATCAGGGGGCGCGGCGGGGAGCTGTTTTTT. It translates to CASSPIRGRGGELFF.